The clone carrying this T cell receptor beta chain was counted a few times. Its antigen remains unknown. The entry originates in a study of early T cells in non-severe SARS-CoV-2 infection. Across the whole study: With bulk RNA from unsorted whole blood as input, sequencing yielded unpaired chains.

Germline V gene data show CDR1 as SQVTM and CDR2 as ANQGSEA. This CDR3 is 12 amino acids long. J was trimmed by 0 bases and V by 7 bases; bases with no gene match: 2. Attachment of unique molecular identifiers to individual cDNA molecules was performed. TCRdb ran MiXCR on the 5' RACE reads and lists one entry per CDR3 protein. In the table there are fewer than 80,000 distinct CDR3 sequences, around 11% of which are singletons. Findings and limits, study-wide: Matching with VDJdb favored anti-spike CD8 responses (missing private and CD4 specificities).

This clonotype originated in an adult who was a healthcare worker with PCR-confirmed SARS-CoV-2 infection or an uninfected control (not recorded which). The specimen comprised whole blood, sampled at baseline. This chain connects TRBV29-1 to TRBJ1-2; 7 bases line up with TRBD1. CDR3 in DNA: TGCAGCGCCCAGGGGGCTAACTATGGCTACACCTTC. This sequence encodes CSAQGANYGYTF.